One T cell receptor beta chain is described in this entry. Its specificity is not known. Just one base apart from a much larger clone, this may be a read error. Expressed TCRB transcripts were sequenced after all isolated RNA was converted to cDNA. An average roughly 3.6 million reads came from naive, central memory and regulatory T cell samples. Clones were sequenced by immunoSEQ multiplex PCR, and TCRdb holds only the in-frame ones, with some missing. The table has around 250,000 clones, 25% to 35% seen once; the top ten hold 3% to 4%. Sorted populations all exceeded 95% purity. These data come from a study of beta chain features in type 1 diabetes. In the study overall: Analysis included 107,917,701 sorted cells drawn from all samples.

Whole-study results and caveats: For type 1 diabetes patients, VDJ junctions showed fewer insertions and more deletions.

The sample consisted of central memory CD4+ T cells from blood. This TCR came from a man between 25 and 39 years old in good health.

The CDR3 nucleotides read TGTGCCAGCAGCTTAGAGGGCAAAAACATTCAGTACTTC. Residues: CASSLEGKNIQYF. The V gene is TRBV11-2, the J gene TRBJ2-4; D is ambiguous. Germline CDR1 is SGHAT and CDR2 is FQNNGV. Trimming took off 0 bases at V and 3 bases at J, with 3 bases between the two ends. The CDR3 extends over 13 amino acids.